This TCR beta chain was identified during a study of early T cells in non-severe SARS-CoV-2 infection. The wider study: From unsorted whole blood, bulk RNA was sequenced, and the chains remained unpaired.

This clonotype was found a few times. Its target is unknown. Whole-study findings and limits: VDJdb-based matching was biased toward anti-spike CD8 responses and missed private and CD4 specificities.

The CDR3 spans 14 residues. CDR1 and CDR2 (germline): SGHTA, FQGTGA. The germline V and J ends were trimmed by 5 bases and 1 base, with 12 bases remaining between them. Unique molecular identifiers were attached to individual cDNA molecules. MiXCR, run by TCRdb on the 5' RACE reads, gives a single entry per CDR3 protein. The sample lists some 80,000 distinct CDR3 sequences; around 10% were seen once. The clonotype comes from an adult who was a healthcare worker with PCR-confirmed SARS-CoV-2 infection or an uninfected control (not recorded which). The donor label of this sample is uncertain. Sequences were derived from whole blood, sampled at baseline. The genes are TRBV7-3 and TRBJ2-7; D not resolved. CDR3 coding DNA: TGTGCCAGCAGCCCACAAGCTGCATCCTACGAGCAGTACTTC. Translating gives CASSPQAASYEQYF.